These T cell receptor beta chains were read from a single sample in a study of T cells in Graves' hyperthyroidism and ophthalmopathy. MiXCR, applied by TCRdb to the multiplex PCR reads, yields one record per CDR3 protein. The sample consists of approximately 700,000 distinct CDR3 sequences, roughly 17% of them appearing once. Specimen: blood. The receptors here all came from a young man with Graves' hyperthyroidism. Each CDR3 is given with its conserved first and last residue.

>TRBJ1-6|TRBV28
CASSLYREWEFNSPLHF
>TRBJ1-1|TRBV7-2
CASRSQGPGTEAFF
>TRBJ1-2|TRBV2
CASGDSYYGYTF
>TRBJ1-4|TRBV15
CATSRVVWTPNEKLFF
>TRBJ1-6|TRBV7-8
CASTQGGGYGSPLHF
>TRBJ2-1|TRBV7-9
CASSSSRGLFF
>TRBJ2-7|TRBV18
CASSPHPQGYEQYF
>TRBJ1-1|TRBV6-1
CASSLTDRAEAFF
>TRBJ2-5|TRBV7-2
CASGFSGWETQYF
>TRBJ2-1|TRBV2
CASRALGASSYNEQFF
>TRBJ2-3|TRBV2
CASSDRLRTTDTQYF
>TRBJ2-7|TRBV2
CASNGEANSYEQYF
>TRBJ2-5|TRBV4-1
CASSQGTGGAGETQYF
>TRBJ1-1|TRBV6-5
CASSYSTSQGGTTEAFF
>TRBJ2-1|TRBV19
CASSIEGRRHYNEQFF
>TRBJ2-2|TRBV28
CASRPGTGNTGELFF
>TRBJ1-4|TRBV2
CASRFTGEKLFF
>TRBJ2-5|TRBV28
CASTRGTISNF
>TRBJ1-1|TRBV18
CASSPEGGGATEAFF
>TRBJ2-5|TRBV7-2
CASSVIQETQYF
>TRBJ2-7|TRBV30
CASRVSYEQYF
>TRBJ1-1|TRBV3-1
CASSQPGLRADVMNTEAFF
>TRBJ2-1|TRBV12-3/TRBV12-4
CASKQRREQFF
>TRBJ2-5|TRBV20-1
CSARDTGRAGETQYF
>TRBJ1-2|TRBV9
CASTKLGDGYTF
>TRBJ2-1|TRBV15
CATGRDGNSYNEQFF
>TRBJ1-6|TRBV12-3/TRBV12-4
CASSLETENSPLHF
>TRBJ2-4|TRBV28
CASSFRGLSENIQYF
>TRBJ2-2|TRBV5-1
CASSLPRGGGNTGELFF